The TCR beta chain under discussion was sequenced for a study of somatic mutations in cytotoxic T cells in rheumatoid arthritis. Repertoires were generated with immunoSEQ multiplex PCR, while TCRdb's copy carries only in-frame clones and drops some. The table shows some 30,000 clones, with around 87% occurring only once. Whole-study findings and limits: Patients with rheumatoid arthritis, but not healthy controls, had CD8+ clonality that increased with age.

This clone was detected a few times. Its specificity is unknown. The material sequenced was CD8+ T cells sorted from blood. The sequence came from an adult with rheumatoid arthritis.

The CDR3 protein is CSVGDRDVYGYTF. In DNA, the CDR3 is TGCAGCGTGGGGGACAGGGATGTCTATGGCTACACCTTC. V gene TRBV29-1 combines with J gene TRBJ1-2; 9 bases line up with TRBD1. CDR3 length: 13 amino acids. Germline trimming cut 6 bases from V and 4 bases from J; bases unmatched to any gene: 6. CDR1 is SQVTM and CDR2 is ANQGSEA in the germline V gene.